The T cell receptor beta chain described here comes from a study of beta chain features in type 1 diabetes. Study-wide background: There were some 98 million sorted cells examined across all samples.

Findings of the study overall: Moderate yet significant TCRB CDR3 shortening was seen in Type 1 diabetes patients in all four CD4+ subsets.

Averaging approximately 120 mL, one heparinised blood draw was given by each donor. Germline V gene data show CDR1 as SGHNT and CDR2 as YYREEE (reference sequence). The CDR3 is 15 residues long. V gave up 3 bases and J gave up 4 bases; unmatched junction bases: 8. To note about this clone: Antigen: not known.

Sequenced material consisted of expressed TCRB transcripts (all of the isolated RNA was reverse transcribed). The average output of naive, central memory and regulatory T cell samples was about 3.3 million reads. Assay: immunoSEQ multiplex PCR; the TCRdb copy retains only in-frame clones and omits some. This sample carries about 740,000 clones, about an eighth of them seen once, and the ten largest clones take about 0.02%. The sample comprised naive CD4+ T cells from blood. This receptor was taken from a man aged 18 to 29 with type 1 diabetes. The chain recombines TRBV5-4 with TRBJ1-1; 8 bases are a match to TRBD1. Here the CDR3 DNA reads TGTGCCAGCAGCTCGAGACAGGGGTCGGGCACTGAAGCTTTCTTT. It is translated as CASSSRQGSGTEAFF.